The T cell receptor (beta chain) under discussion was sequenced for a study of cytomegalovirus exposure and HLA in healthy donors. The CDR3 spans 18 residues. Trimming took 7 bases from V and 0 from J, leaving 19 bases between them. For this clone: The antigen remains undetermined.

Primers for the PCR totalled 60 Vbeta and 13 Jbeta. The data were produced by immunoSEQ multiplex PCR, yet TCRdb's version contains in-frame clones alone and is incomplete. The table includes about 60,000 clones, approximately 73% detected once. Study-wide results and caveats: Certain indistinguishable V segments, among them TRBV6-2 and TRBV6-3, were excluded.

This receptor was obtained from a man aged 50-59 years in good health and CMV-seronegative. Sequences were obtained from PBMCs. This chain connects TRBV6-7 to TRBJ1-6; a weak D match, TRBD1 (6 bases). TRBV6-7 is recorded as an ORF, its role being uncertain. CDR3 coding DNA: TGTGCCAGCAATGGTGCAGGGGAGTTGAGCTCCTATAATTCACCCCTCCACTTT. Translation gives CASNGAGELSSYNSPLHF.